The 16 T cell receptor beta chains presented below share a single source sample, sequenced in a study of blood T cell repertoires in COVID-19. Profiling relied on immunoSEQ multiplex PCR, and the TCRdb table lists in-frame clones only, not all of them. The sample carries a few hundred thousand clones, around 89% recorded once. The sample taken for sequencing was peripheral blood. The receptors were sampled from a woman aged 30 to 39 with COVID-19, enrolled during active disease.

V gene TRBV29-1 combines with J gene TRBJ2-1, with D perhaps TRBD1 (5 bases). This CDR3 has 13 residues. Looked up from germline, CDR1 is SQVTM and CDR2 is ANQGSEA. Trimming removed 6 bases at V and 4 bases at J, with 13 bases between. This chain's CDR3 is CSVRDQGYNEQFF. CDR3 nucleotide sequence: TGCAGCGTCCGAGACCAGGGTTACAATGAGCAGTTCTTC.

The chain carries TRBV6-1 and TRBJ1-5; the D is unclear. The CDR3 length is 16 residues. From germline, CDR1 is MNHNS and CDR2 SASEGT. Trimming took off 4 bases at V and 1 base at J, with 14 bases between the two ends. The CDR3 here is CASSGSGGLSNQPQHF. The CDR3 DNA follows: TGTGCCAGCAGTGGATCAGGAGGGTTAAGCAATCAGCCCCAGCATTTT.

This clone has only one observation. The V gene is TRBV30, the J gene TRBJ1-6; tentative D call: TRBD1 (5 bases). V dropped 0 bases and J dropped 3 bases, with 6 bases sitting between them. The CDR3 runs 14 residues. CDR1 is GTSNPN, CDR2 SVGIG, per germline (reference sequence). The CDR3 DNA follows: TGTGCCTGGAGTGTAGACAGCTATAATTCACCCCTCCACTTT. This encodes CAWSVDSYNSPLHF.

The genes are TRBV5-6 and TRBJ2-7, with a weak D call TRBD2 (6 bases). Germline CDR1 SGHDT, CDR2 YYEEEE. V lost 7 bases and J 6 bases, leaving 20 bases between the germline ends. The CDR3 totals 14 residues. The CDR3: CASPDCLGRLEQYV. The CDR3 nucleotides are TGTGCCAGCCCTGATTGTCTGGGGAGGCTCGAGCAGTACGTC.

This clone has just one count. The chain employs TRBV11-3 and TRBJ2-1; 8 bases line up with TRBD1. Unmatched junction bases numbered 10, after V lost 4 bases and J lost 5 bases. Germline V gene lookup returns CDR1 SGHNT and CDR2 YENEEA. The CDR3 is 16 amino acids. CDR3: CASSSTFQGAHNEQFF. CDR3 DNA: TGTGCCAGCAGCTCGACCTTTCAGGGGGCACACAATGAGCAGTTCTTC.

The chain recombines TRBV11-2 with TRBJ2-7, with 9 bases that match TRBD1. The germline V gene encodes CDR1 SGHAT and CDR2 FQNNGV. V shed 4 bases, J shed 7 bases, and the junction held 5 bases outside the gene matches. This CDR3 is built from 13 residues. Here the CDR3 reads CASSYGTGREQYV. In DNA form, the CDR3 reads TGTGCCAGCAGCTATGGGACAGGGAGGGAGCAGTACGTC.

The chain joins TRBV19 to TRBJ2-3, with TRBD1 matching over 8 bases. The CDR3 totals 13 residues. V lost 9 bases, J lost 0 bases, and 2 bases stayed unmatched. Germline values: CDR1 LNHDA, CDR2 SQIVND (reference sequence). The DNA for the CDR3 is TGTGCCAGCCGGACAGGGAGCACAGATACGCAGTATTTT. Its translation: CASRTGSTDTQYF.

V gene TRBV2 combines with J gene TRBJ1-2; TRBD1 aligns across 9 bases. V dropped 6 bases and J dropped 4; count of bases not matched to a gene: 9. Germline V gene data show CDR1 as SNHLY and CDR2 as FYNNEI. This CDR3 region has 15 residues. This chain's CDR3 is CASRGQGDLSYGYTF. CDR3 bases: TGTGCCAGCAGGGGACAGGGTGACTTAAGCTATGGCTACACCTTC.

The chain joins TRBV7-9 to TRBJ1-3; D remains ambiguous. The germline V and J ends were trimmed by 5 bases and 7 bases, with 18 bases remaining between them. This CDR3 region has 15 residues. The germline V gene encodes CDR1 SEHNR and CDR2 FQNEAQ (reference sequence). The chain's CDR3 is CASSPSGGLGNTIYF. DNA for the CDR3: TGTGCCAGCAGCCCCTCGGGAGGGCTGGGGAACACCATATATTTT.

In DNA, the CDR3 is TGTGCCAGCAGCGTAGGAACCGGAGCGGGACCCCAGCATTTT. It specifies CASSVGTGAGPQHF. The chain employs TRBV9 and TRBJ1-5; D unresolved. The CDR3 is made up of 14 amino acids. CDR1 SGDLS and CDR2 YYNGEE come from the germline V gene. Trimming stripped 0 bases from V and 10 bases from J, with 14 bases between.

The DNA for the CDR3 is TGTGCCAGCAGTGATGGACTAGCGGCCAAAAACATTCAGTACTTC. Amino acid sequence: CASSDGLAAKNIQYF. The rearrangement links TRBV6-1 to TRBJ2-4, with 9 bases that match TRBD2. Germline V gives CDR1 MNHNS, CDR2 SASEGT. J gave up 1 base and V 3 bases, and 1 base lay outside the gene matches. The CDR3 is made up of 15 amino acids.

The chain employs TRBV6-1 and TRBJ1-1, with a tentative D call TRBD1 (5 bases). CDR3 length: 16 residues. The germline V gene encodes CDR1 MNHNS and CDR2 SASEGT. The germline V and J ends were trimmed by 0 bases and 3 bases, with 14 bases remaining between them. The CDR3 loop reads CASSEAGGFWDTEAFF. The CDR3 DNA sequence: TGTGCCAGCAGTGAAGCGGGGGGGTTCTGGGACACTGAAGCTTTCTTT.

CDR3: CASSYQGFSNNEQFF. For the CDR3, the DNA is TGTGCCAGCAGTTATCAGGGGTTTTCGAACAATGAGCAGTTCTTC. J is TRBJ2-1 and V is TRBV27; TRBD1 is a possible D gene (6 bases). The CDR3 extends over 15 amino acids. Trimming cost V 4 bases and J 5 bases, with 15 bases left between them. CDR1 is MNHEY and CDR2 is SMNVEV in the germline V gene (reference sequence).

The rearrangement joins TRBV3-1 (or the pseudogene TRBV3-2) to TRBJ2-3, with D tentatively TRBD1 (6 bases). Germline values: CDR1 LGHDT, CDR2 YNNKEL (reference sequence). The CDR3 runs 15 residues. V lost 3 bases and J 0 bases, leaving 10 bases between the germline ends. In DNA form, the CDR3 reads TGTGCCAGCAGCCAGATGACAGGTAGCACAGATACGCAGTATTTT. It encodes CASSQMTGSTDTQYF.

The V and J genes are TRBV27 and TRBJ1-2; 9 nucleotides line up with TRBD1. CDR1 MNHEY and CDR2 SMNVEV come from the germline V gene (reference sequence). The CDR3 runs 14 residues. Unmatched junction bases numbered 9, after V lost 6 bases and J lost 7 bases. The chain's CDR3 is CASSLQGALSGYTF. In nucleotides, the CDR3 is TGTGCCAGCAGCCTACAGGGGGCTCTGAGTGGCTACACCTTC.

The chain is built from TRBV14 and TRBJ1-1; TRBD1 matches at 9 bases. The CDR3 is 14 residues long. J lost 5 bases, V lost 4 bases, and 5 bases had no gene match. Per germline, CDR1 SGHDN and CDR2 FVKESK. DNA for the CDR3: TGTGCCAGCAGCCGAGACAGGGGGGCGACTGAAGCTTTCTTT. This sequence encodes CASSRDRGATEAFF. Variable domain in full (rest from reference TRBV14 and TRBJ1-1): EAGVTQFPSHSVIEKGQTVTLRCDPISGHDNLYWYRRVMGKEIKFLLHFVKESKQDESGMPNNRFLAERTGGTYSTLKVQPAELEDSGVYFCASSRDRGATEAFFGQGTRLTVV.